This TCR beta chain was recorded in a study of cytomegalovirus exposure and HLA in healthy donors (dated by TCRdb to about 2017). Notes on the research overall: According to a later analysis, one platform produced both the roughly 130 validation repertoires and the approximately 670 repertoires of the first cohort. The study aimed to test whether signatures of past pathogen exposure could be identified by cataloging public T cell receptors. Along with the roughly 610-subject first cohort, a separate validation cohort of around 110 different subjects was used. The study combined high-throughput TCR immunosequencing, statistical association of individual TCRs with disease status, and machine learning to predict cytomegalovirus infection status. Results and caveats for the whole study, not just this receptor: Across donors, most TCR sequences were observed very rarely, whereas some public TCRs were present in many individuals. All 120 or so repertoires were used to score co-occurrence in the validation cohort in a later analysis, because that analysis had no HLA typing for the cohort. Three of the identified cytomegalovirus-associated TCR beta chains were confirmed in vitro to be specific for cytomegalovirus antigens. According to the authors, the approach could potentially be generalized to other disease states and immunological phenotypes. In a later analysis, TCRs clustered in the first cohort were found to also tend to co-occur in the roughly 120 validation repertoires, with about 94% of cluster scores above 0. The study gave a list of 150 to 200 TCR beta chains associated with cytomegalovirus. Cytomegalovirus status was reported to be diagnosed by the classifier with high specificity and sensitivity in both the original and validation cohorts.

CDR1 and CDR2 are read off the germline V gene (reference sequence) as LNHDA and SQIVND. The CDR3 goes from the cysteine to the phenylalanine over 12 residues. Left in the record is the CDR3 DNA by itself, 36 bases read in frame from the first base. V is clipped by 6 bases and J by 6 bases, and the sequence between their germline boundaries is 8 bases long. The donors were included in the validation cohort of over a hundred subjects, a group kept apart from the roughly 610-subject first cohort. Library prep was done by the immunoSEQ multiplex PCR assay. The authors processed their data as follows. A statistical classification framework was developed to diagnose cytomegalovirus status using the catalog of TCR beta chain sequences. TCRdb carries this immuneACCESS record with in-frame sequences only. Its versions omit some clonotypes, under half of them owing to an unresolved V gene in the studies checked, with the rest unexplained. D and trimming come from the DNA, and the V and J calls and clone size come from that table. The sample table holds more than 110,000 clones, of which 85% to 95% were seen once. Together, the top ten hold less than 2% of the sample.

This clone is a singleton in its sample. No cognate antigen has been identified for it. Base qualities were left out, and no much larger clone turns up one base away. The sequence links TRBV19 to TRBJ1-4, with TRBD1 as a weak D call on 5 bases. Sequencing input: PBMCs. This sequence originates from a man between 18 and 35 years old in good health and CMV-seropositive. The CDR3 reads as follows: CASSGGDEKLFF. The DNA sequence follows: TGTGCCAGTAGCGGGGGGGATGAAAAACTGTTTTTT.